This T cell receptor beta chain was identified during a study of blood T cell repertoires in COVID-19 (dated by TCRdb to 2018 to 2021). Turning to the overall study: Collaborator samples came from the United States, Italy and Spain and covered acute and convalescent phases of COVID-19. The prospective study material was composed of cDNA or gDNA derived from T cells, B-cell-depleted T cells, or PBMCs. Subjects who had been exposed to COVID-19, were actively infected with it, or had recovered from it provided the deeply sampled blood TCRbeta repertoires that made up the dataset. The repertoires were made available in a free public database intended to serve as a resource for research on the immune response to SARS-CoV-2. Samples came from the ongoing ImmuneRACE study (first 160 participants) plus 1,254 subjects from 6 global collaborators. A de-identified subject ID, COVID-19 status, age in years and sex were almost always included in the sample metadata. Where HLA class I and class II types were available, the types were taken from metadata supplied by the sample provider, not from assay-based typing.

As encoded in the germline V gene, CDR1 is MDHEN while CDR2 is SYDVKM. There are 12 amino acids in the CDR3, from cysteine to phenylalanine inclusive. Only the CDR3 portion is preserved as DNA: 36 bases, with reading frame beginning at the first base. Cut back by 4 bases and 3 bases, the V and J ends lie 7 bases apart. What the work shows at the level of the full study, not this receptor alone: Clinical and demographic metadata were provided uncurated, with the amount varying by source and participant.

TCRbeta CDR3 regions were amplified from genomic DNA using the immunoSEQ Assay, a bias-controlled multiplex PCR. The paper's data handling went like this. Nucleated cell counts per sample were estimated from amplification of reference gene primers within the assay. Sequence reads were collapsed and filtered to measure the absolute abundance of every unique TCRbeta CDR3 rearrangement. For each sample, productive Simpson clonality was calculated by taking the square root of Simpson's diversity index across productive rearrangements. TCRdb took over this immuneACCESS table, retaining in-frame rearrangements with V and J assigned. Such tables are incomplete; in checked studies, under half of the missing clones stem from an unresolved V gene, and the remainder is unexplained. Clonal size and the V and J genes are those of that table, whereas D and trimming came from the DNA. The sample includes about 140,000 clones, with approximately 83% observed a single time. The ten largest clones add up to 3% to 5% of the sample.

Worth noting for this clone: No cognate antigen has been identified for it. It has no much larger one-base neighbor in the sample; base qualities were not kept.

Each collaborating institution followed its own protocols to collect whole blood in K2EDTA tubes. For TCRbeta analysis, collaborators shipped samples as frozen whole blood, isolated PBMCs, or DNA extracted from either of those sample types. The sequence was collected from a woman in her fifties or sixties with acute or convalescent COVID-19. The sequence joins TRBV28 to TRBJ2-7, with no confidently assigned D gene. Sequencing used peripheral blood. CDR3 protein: CASSSNSYEQYF. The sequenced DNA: TGTGCCAGCAGTTCGAACAGCTACGAGCAGTACTTC.